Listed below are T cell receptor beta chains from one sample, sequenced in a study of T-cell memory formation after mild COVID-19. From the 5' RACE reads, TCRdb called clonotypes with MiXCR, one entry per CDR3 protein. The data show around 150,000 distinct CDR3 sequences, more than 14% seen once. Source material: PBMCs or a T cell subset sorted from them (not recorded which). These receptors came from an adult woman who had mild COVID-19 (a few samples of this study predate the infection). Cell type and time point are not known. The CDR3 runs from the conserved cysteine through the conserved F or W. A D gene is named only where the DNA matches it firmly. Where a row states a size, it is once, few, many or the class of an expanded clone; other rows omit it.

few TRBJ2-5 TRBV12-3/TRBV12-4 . TGTGCCAGCAGCCTCCTGCAGTTACAAGAGACCCAGTACTTC CASSLLQLQETQYF
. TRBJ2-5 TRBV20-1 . TGCAGTGCAGGGCTCTCGAGCAGGGAGACCCAGTACTTC CSAGLSSRETQYF
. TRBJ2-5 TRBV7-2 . TGTGCCAGCACCCATGGGAGAGGGGGAGGAGAGACCCAGTACTTC CASTHGRGGGETQYF
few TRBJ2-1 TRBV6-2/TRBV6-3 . TGTGCCAGCAGTTTATTCTATGAGCAGTTCTTC CASSLFYEQFF
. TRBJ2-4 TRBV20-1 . TGCAGTGCTAAAGAGGGGGCCAAAAACATTCAGTACTTC CSAKEGAKNIQYF
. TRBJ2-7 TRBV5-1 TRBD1 TGCGCCAGCAGCTTGGGGACAGGGCAAATGTACGAGCAGTACTTC CASSLGTGQMYEQYF
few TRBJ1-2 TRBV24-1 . TGTGCCACCAGTGATTCCCGGACACCCTATGGCTACACCTTC CATSDSRTPYGYTF
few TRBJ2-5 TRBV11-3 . TGTGCCAGCAGTCGCGATACAGTGGAGACCCAGTACTTC CASSRDTVETQYF
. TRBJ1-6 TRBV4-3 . TGCGCCAGCAGCCAAGATGAGGGGAATTCACCCCTCCACTTT CASSQDEGNSPLHF
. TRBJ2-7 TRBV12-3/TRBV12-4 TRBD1 TGTGCCAGCAGTTTAGGACAGGGGGGGCACGAGCAGTACTTC CASSLGQGGHEQYF
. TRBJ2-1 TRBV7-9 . TGTGCCAGCAGCTTACTCCCTGGGCTTACCTACAATGAGCAGTTCTTC CASSLLPGLTYNEQFF
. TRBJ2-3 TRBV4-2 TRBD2 TGTGCCAGCAGCCTCACCGGGACTAGTGTAGGAGATACGCAGTATTTT CASSLTGTSVGDTQYF
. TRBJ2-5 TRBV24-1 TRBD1 TGTGCCACAAGTGCCCCCGGGACAGATGAGGAGACCCAGTACTTC CATSAPGTDEETQYF
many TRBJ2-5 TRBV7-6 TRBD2 TGTGCCAGCAGCTTAGCGGGAGGGGTTCGAGAGACCCAGTACTTC CASSLAGGVRETQYF
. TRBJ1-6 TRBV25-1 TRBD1 TGTGCCAGCCTCACAGGGGATAATTCACCCCTCCACTTT CASLTGDNSPLHF
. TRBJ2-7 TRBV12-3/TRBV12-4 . TGTGCCAGCAGTATACACCGTGGAGGTCCCCTCTACGAGCAGTACTTC CASSIHRGGPLYEQYF
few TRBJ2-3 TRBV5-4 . TGTGCCAGCAGCTTGTGGGCTAGTAGAGATACGCAGTATTTT CASSLWASRDTQYF
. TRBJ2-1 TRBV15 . TGTGCCACCAGCAGAGCTAATGAGCAGTTCTTC CATSRANEQFF
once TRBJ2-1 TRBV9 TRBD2 TGTGCCAGCAGCCCTCGGGGGGACCTGAGGAATGAGCAGTTCTTC CASSPRGDLRNEQFF
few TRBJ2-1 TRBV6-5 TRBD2 TGTGCCAGCGGGACTAGACAAGGCAATGAGCAGTTCTTC CASGTRQGNEQFF
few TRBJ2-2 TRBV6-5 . TGTGCCAGCAGTTACTCTATACAGAACACCGGGGAGCTGTTTTTT CASSYSIQNTGELFF
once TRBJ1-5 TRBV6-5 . TGTGCCAGCAGTTACAGCAGGGACGGTGGTCAGCCCCAGCATTTT CASSYSRDGGQPQHF
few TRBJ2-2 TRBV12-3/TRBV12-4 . TGTGCCAGCAGTTTACCGACCAGAGGGCCCACCGGGGAGCTGTTTTTT CASSLPTRGPTGELFF
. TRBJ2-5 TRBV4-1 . TGCGCCAGCAGCCAAGGCTCTGTGTCGGCGGAGACCAAGTACTTC CASSQGSVSAETKYF
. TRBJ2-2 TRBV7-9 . TGTGCCAGCAGCTTGTGGCAGGGGCACGGGGAGCTGTTTTTT CASSLWQGHGELFF
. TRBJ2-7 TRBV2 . TGTGCCAGCAGGCGAACCTACGAGCAGTACTTC CASRRTYEQYF
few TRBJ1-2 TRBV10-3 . TGTGCCATCAGTGACCAGGGCTATGGCTACACCTTC CAISDQGYGYTF
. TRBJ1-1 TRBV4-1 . TGCGCCAGCAGCTCGGGCCAGGGTTATGACACTGAAGCTTTCTTT CASSSGQGYDTEAFF
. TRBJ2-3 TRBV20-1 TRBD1 TGCAGTGCTAGAGACGGACAGGGGGCGAGAGCAGATACGCAGTATTTT CSARDGQGARADTQYF
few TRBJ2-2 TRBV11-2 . TGTGCCAGCAGCAAAAGCAGCGTAGTGAACACCGGGGAGCTGTTTTTT CASSKSSVVNTGELFF
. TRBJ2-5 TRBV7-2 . TGTGCCAGCAGCTCGCGACAGCAAGAGACCCAGTACTTC CASSSRQQETQYF
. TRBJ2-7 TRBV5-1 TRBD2 TGCGCCAGCAGCTTGGACGAAGCGGGGTACGGGTTGTACGAGCAGTACTTC CASSLDEAGYGLYEQYF
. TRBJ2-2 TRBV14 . TGTGCCAGCAGCCAAGTGGTCTTCCCCACCGGGGAGCTGTTTTTT CASSQVVFPTGELFF
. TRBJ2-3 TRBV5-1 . TGCGCCAGCAGCCCGTATGGTCGCACAGATACGCAGTATTTT CASSPYGRTDTQYF
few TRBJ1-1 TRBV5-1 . TGCGCCAGCAGCTCCCAATCCGGGGAGGGCACTGAAGCTTTCTTT CASSSQSGEGTEAFF
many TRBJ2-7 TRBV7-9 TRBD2 TGTGCCAGCAGCTTTGAGACTAGCGGGGTTTACGAGCAGTACTTC CASSFETSGVYEQYF
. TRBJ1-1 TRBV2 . TGTGCCAGCAGTGAGGAGGGTGCGGGAAGTCACACTGAAGCTTTCTTT CASSEEGAGSHTEAFF
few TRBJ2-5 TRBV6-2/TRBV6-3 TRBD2 TGTGCCAGCAGACCACTAGCGGTCCAAGAGACCCAGTACTTC CASRPLAVQETQYF
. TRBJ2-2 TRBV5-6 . TGTGCCAGCAGGGAAGGGACACCCACCGGGGAGCTGTTTTTT CASREGTPTGELFF
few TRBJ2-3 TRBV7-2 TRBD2 TGTGCCAGCGGATATAGCGGGAGGGGAAGCACAGATACGCAGTATTTT CASGYSGRGSTDTQYF
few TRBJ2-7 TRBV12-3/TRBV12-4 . TGTGCCAGCAGTTTCAGGGCCGGGGGTGGCGAGCAGTACTTC CASSFRAGGGEQYF